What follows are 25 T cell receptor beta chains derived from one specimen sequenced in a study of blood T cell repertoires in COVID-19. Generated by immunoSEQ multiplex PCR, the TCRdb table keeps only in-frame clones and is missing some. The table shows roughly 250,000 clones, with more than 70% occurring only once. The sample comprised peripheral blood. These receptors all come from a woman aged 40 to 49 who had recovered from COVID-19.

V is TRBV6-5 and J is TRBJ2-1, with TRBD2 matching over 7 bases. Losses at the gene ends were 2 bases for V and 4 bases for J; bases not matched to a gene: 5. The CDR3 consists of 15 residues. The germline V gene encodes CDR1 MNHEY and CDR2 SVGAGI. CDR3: CASSYRLAVYNEQFF. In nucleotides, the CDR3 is TGTGCCAGCAGTTACCGGCTAGCGGTTTACAATGAGCAGTTCTTC.

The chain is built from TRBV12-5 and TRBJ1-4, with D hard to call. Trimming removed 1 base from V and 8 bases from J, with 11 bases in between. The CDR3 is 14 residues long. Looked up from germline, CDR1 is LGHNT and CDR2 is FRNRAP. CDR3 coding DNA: TGTGCTAGTGGTTTGGGTTCATCTCGGGAAAAACTGTTTTTT. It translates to CASGLGSSREKLFF.

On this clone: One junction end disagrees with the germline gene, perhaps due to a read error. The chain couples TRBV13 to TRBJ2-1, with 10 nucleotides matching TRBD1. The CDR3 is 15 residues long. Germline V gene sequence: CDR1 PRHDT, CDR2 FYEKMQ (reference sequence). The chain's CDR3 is CASSLGWTGGGEQFF. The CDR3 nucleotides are TGTGCCAGCAGCCTAGGCTGGACAGGGGGAGGTGAGCAGTTCTTC.

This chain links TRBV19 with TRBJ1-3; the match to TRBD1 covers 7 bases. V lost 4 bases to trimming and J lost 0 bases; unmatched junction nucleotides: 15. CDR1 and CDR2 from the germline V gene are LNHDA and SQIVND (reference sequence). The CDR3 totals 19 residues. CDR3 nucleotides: TGTGCCAGTAGTACCATAAGGGACAGCGTCACTATCTCTGGAAACACCATATATTTT. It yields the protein CASSTIRDSVTISGNTIYF.

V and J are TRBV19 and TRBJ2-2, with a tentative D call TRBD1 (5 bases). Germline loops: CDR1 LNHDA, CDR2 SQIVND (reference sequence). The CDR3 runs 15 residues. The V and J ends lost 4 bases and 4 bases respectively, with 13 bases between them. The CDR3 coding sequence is TGTGCCAGTAGTAACAGGCACGGTGGCACCGGGGAGCTGTTTTTT. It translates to CASSNRHGGTGELFF.

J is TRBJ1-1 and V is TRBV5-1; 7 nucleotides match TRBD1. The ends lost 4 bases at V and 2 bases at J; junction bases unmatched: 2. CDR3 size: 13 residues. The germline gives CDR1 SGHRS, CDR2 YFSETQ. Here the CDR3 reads CASSRDSNTEAFF. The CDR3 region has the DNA TGCGCCAGCAGCCGGGACAGTAACACTGAAGCTTTCTTT.

CDR3 nucleotides: TGTGCCAGCAGCTTATATACCGGGAGCTACAATGAGCAGTTCTTC. Residues: CASSLYTGSYNEQFF. This chain connects TRBV11-2 to TRBJ2-1, with D perhaps matching TRBD2 (6 bases). V lost 2 bases and J 3 bases, leaving 11 bases between the germline ends. Germline V gives CDR1 SGHAT, CDR2 FQNNGV. This CDR3 spans 15 amino acids.

The CDR3 protein is CASSLVTQSNYGYTF. CDR3 DNA: TGTGCCAGCAGCTTGGTGACACAAAGCAACTATGGCTACACCTTC. The chain carries TRBV5-6 and TRBJ1-2; no reliable D call. Germline CDR1 and CDR2: SGHDT and YYEEEE. The CDR3 spans 15 residues. V was trimmed by 0 bases and J by 2 bases, leaving 11 bases between them. Complete variable domain (other parts from reference TRBV5-6 and TRBJ1-2): DAGVTQSPTHLIKTRGQQVTLRCSPKSGHDTVSWYQQALGQGPQFIFQYYEEEERQRGNFPDRFSGHQFPNYSSELNVNALLLGDSALYLCASSLVTQSNYGYTFGSGTRLTVV.

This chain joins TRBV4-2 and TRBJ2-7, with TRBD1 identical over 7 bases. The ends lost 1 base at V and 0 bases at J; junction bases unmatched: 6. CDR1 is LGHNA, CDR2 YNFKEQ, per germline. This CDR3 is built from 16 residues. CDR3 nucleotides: TGTGCCAGCAGCCAAGGCCACTCAGGGGGCTCCTACGAGCAGTACTTC. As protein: CASSQGHSGGSYEQYF.

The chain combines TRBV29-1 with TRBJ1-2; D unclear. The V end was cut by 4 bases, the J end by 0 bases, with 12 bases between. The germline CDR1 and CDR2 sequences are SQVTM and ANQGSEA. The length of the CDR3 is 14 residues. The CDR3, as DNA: TGCAGCGTTGTTTCCGGTAGTACTAACTATGGCTACACCTTC. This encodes CSVVSGSTNYGYTF. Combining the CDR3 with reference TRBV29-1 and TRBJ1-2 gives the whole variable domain SAVISQKPSRDICQRGTSLTIQCQVDSQVTMMFWYRQQPGQSLTLIATANQGSEATYESGFVIDKFPISRPNLTFSTLTVSNMSPEDSSIYLCSVVSGSTNYGYTFGSGTRLTVV.

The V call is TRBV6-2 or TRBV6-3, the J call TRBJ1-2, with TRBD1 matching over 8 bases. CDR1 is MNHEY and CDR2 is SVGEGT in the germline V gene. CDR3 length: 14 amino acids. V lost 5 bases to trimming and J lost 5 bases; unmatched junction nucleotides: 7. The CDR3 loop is CASSKPGQAYGYTF. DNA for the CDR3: TGTGCCAGCAGTAAACCGGGACAGGCATATGGCTACACCTTC.

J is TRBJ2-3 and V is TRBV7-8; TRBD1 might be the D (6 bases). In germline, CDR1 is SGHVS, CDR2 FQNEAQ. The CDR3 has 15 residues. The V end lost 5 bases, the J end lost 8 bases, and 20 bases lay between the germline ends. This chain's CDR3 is CASSPTPTGYGTQYF. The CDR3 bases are TGTGCCAGCAGCCCTACACCAACAGGGTACGGTACGCAGTATTTT.

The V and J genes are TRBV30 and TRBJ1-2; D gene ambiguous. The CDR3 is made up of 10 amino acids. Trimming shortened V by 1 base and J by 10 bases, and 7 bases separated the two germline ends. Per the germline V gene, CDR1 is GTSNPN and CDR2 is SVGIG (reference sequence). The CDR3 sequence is CAWSGRVYTF. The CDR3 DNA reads TGTGCCTGGAGTGGTCGGGTCTACACCTTC.

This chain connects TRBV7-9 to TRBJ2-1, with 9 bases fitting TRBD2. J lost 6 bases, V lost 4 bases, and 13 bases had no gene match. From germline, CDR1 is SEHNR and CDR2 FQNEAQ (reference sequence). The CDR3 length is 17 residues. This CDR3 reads CASSSTLEAGGSNEQFF. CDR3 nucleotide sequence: TGTGCCAGCAGCTCTACATTGGAAGCGGGGGGCTCCAATGAGCAGTTCTTC.

The CDR3 DNA reads TGTGCCAGCAGCCCCATGCCTCAAACGAGCTCCTACAATGAGCAGTTCTTC. It is translated as CASSPMPQTSSYNEQFF. V usage is TRBV9 and J usage is TRBJ2-1, with no clear D. This CDR3 has 17 residues. Germline V gene sequence: CDR1 SGDLS, CDR2 YYNGEE. Trimming took off 4 bases at V and 0 bases at J, with 17 bases between the two ends.

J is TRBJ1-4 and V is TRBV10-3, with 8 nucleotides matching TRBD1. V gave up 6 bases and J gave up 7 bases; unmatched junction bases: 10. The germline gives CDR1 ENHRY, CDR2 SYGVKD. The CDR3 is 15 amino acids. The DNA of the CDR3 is TGTGCCATCAGCGAGGGTGGGACAGGCCGTGAAAAACTGTTTTTT. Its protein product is CAISEGGTGREKLFF.

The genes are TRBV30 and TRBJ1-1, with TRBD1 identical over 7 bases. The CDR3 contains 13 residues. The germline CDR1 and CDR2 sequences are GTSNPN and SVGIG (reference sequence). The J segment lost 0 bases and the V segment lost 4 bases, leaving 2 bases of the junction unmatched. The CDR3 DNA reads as TGTGCCTGGAAGGACAGGTTGAACACTGAAGCTTTCTTT. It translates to CAWKDRLNTEAFF.

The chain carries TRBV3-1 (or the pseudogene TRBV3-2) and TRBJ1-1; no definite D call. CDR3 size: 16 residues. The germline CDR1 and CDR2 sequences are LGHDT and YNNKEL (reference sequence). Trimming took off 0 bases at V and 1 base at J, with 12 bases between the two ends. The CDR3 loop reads CASSQDYGVKNTEAFF. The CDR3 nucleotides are TGTGCCAGCAGCCAAGATTACGGAGTAAAGAACACTGAAGCTTTCTTT.

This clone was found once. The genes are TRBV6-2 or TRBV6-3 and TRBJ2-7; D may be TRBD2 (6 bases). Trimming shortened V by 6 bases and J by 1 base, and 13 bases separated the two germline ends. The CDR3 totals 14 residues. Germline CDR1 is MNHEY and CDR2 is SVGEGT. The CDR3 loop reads CASSRGRYSYEQYF. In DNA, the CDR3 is TGTGCCAGCAGCCGAGGGAGGTATTCCTACGAGCAGTACTTC.

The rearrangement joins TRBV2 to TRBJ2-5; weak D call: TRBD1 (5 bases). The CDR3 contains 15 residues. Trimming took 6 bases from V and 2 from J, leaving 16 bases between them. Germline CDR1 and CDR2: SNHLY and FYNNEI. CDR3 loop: CASREIGVRQETQYF. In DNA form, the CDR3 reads TGTGCCAGCAGGGAAATAGGGGTTCGGCAAGAGACCCAGTACTTC.

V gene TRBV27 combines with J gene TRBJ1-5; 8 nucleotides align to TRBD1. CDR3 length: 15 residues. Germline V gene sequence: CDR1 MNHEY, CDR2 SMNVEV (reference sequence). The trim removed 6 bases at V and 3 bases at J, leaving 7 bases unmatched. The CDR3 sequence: CASRPDRVNNQPQHF. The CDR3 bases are TGTGCCAGCAGACCGGACAGGGTAAACAATCAGCCCCAGCATTTT.

The CDR3 reads CASSPSGGLSNTIYF. Here the CDR3 DNA reads TGCGCCAGCAGCCCCTCGGGGGGCTTATCAAACACCATATATTTT. The chain employs TRBV5-1 and TRBJ1-3; D is perhaps TRBD1 (6 bases). The germline CDR1 and CDR2 sequences are SGHRS and YFSETQ. This CDR3 is built from 15 residues. Trimming stripped 4 bases from V and 6 bases from J, with 17 bases between.

The CDR3 spells CASSEQGGITEAFF. DNA for the CDR3: TGTGCCAGCAGCGAACAGGGTGGAATCACTGAAGCTTTCTTT. This chain joins TRBV7-9 and TRBJ1-1; perhaps TRBD1 as D (6 bases). Germline-derived CDR1 and CDR2 are SEHNR and FQNEAQ (reference sequence). This CDR3 has 14 residues. The V end lost 5 bases, the J end lost 4 bases, and 14 bases lay between the germline ends.

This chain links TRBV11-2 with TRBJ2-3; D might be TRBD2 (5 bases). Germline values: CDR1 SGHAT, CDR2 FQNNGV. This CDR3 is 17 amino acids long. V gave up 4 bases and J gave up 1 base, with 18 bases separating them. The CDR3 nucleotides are TGTGCCAGCAGCTCCCCTCCTTGGGGAGCGCGCACAGATACGCAGTATTTT. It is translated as CASSSPPWGARTDTQYF.

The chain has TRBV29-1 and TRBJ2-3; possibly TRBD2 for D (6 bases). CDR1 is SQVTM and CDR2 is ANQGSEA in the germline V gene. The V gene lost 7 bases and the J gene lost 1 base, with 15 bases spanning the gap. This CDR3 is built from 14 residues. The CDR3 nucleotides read TGCAGCGGGACCGGGACTCGACGCACAGATACGCAGTATTTT. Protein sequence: CSGTGTRRTDTQYF.